This T cell receptor (beta chain) came from a study of blood T cells in healthy people across ages. Study-level points and caveats: Fewer expanded clones and more diversity marked long-lived versus aged donors.

Notes on this clonotype: Its antigen remains unidentified.

With a J-beta primer mix and a sample-barcoded 5' primer, a second PCR ran 7 to 11 cycles. Each TCR beta cDNA got a 12-nucleotide random molecular identifier. Per-sample output comprised a minimum of 2.5 million paired-end reads containing CDR3. A single record per CDR3 protein comes from TCRdb applying MiXCR to the 5' RACE reads. The repertoire includes about 970,000 distinct CDR3 sequences, roughly 51% of them detected once, and about a fifth sits in the top ten. The receptor was isolated from a woman aged 60-75 years in good health. Sequenced input: blood.

This CDR3 reads CASSKGRLGNSPLHF. In DNA form, the CDR3 reads TGCGCCAGCAGCAAGGGGAGGCTGGGGAATTCACCCCTCCACTTT. The V call is TRBV4-3, the J call TRBJ1-6; perhaps TRBD1 as D (5 bases). The CDR3 extends over 15 amino acids. Trimming shortened V by 5 bases and J by 7 bases, and 15 bases separated the two germline ends. Germline CDR1 reads LGHNA; CDR2 reads YSLEER.